A selection of T cell receptor beta chains follows, all from one sample in a study of graft-versus-host responses after intestinal transplantation. Their cognate antigens are unknown. Repertoires were generated with immunoSEQ multiplex PCR, while TCRdb's copy carries only in-frame clones and drops some. Of about 97,000 clones in the sample, under 95% were seen once. The source was unstimulated CD8+ T cells sorted from spleen or lymph node cells, collected before transplant. Every receptor here comes from a human donor who was the organ donor for an intestinal transplant. The CDR3 runs from the conserved cysteine through the conserved F or W. D genes are given only for firm matches. Only part of the rows carry a size: once, few, many, or a class if the clone is expanded.

-	-	TRBV11-2	TRBJ2-5	CASSLGQYQETQYF	TGTGCCAGCAGCCTAGGACAGTACCAAGAGACCCAGTACTTC
-	-	TRBV19	TRBJ1-3	CASSIIEGFGNTIYF	TGTGCCAGTAGTATTATCGAGGGATTTGGAAACACCATATATTTT
-	TRBD2	TRBV9	TRBJ2-7	CASSVAAGDLLEQYF	TGTGCCAGCAGCGTAGCTGCGGGGGACCTTCTCGAGCAGTACTTC
-	-	TRBV13	TRBJ2-1	CASSLIDRISYNEQFF	TGTGCCAGCAGCTTAATCGACAGGATCTCCTACAATGAGCAGTTCTTC
once	TRBD2	TRBV14	TRBJ2-1	CASSHSDVAGGHEQFF	TGTGCCAGCAGCCATTCCGACGTAGCGGGAGGGCATGAGCAGTTCTTC
-	-	TRBV4-1	TRBJ2-2	CASSQLGSAGELFF	TGCGCCAGCAGCCAACTAGGCAGTGCCGGGGAGCTGTTTTTT
-	-	TRBV15	TRBJ2-5	CATSRDWTQETQYF	TGTGCCACCAGCAGAGATTGGACACAGGAGACCCAGTACTTC
-	-	TRBV4-1	TRBJ1-1	CASRLLGLGGRSLMTQAFF	TGCGCCAGCAGGCTGCTGGGGCTGGGGGGACGGAGCCTTATGACTCAAGCTTTCTTT
-	TRBD1	TRBV4-1	TRBJ2-7	CASSLFGGQGQTEQYF	TGCGCCAGCAGCCTATTCGGGGGACAGGGTCAGACCGAGCAGTACTTC
-	TRBD2	TRBV10-3	TRBJ2-7	CAISDRTSGDSYEQYF	TGTGCCATCAGTGATCGGACTAGCGGAGACTCCTACGAGCAGTACTTC
-	TRBD1	TRBV4-1	TRBJ2-7	CASSQGGTDPYEQHF	TGCGCCAGCAGCCAAGGGGGGACAGATCCCTACGAGCAGCACTTC
-	-	TRBV9	TRBJ1-4	CASSVEGVPTNEKLFF	TGTGCCAGCAGCGTAGAAGGGGTACCAACTAATGAAAAACTGTTTTTT
-	TRBD1	TRBV7-3	TRBJ2-2	CASSSGQVDNTGELFF	TGTGCCAGCAGCTCTGGACAGGTCGACAACACCGGGGAGCTGTTTTTT
-	TRBD2	TRBV29-1	TRBJ2-3	CSVQGLAGRVTDTQYF	TGCAGCGTCCAAGGGCTAGCGGGGAGGGTCACAGATACGCAGTATTTT
-	-	TRBV5-1	TRBJ2-3	CASSLASSPYTDTQYF	TGCGCCAGCAGCTTGGCCTCTAGCCCTTACACAGATACGCAGTATTTT
-	-	TRBV4-1	TRBJ2-7	CASSQRQADPPHEQYF	TGCGCCAGCAGTCAACGACAGGCTGATCCCCCCCACGAGCAGTACTTC
-	-	TRBV7-6	TRBJ1-2	CASSLGMGRRGYTF	TGTGCCAGCAGCTTAGGAATGGGGCGTCGGGGCTACACCTTC
-	TRBD1	TRBV11-2	TRBJ1-1	CASSPIRDRREAFF	TGTGCCAGCAGCCCCATCCGGGACAGACGAGAAGCTTTCTTT
-	TRBD1	TRBV7-6	TRBJ1-5	CASSIPHRDSHQPQHF	TGTGCCAGCAGCATTCCCCACCGGGACAGTCATCAGCCCCAGCATTTT
-	-	TRBV9	TRBJ2-6	CASSVARSTGANVLTF	TGTGCCAGCAGCGTAGCGAGGTCTACTGGGGCCAACGTCCTGACTTTC
-	-	TRBV27	TRBJ2-1	CASSLAGLTYNEQFF	TGTGCCAGCAGTTTGGCAGGGCTCACCTACAATGAGCAGTTCTTC
-	TRBD2	TRBV7-6	TRBJ2-5	CASSSRDYGQETQYF	TGTGCCAGCAGCTCCCGGGACTATGGCCAAGAGACCCAGTACTTC
-	-	TRBV2	TRBJ2-5	CASSTPTDQETQYF	TGTGCCAGCAGCACTCCGACAGATCAAGAGACCCAGTACTTC
-	-	TRBV6-5	TRBJ2-1	CASSSWSDSNYNEQFF	TGTGCCAGCAGTTCATGGTCCGACTCAAACTACAATGAGCAGTTCTTC
-	TRBD2	TRBV7-8	TRBJ2-5	CASSLLAGWGFQETQYF	TGTGCCAGCAGCTTGCTAGCGGGTTGGGGGTTCCAAGAGACCCAGTACTTC
-	TRBD1	TRBV5-1	TRBJ1-2	CASSLEAGGAYYGYTF	TGCGCCAGCAGCTTGGAGGCAGGGGGCGCGTACTATGGCTACACCTTC
-	-	TRBV29-1	TRBJ2-7	CSAETGAESSYEQYF	TGCAGCGCCGAAACCGGAGCGGAAAGCTCCTACGAGCAGTACTTC
-	TRBD1	TRBV11-3	TRBJ2-2	CASSGGQDNTGELFF	TGTGCCAGCAGCGGGGGACAGGATAACACCGGGGAGCTGTTTTTT
-	-	TRBV30	TRBJ2-1	CAWSRDWYNEQFF	TGTGCCTGGAGTCGGGACTGGTACAATGAGCAGTTCTTC